A single sample gave rise to the 15 T cell receptor beta chains below, sequenced in a study of T cells expressing NK-cell markers. After re-calling the 5' RACE reads, TCRdb lists one entry per CDR3 protein, DNA absent. Its clone listing holds a few hundred thousand distinct CDR3 sequences. The material sequenced was blood T cells: a sorted CD56 or NKG2C T cell subset, CD4+ or CD8+ T cells, or bulk PBMC T cells (not recorded which). The receptors were gathered from a woman between 45 and 65 years old in good health.

V is TRBV11-3 and J is TRBJ2-7. The length of the CDR3 is 14 residues. Per germline, CDR1 SGHNT and CDR2 YENEEA. CDR3 loop: CASSLWAESYEQYF.

The rearrangement links TRBV6-6 to TRBJ1-6; TCRdb picks TRBD1, but there is no DNA to check that call. The CDR3 is made up of 14 amino acids. Germline CDR1 is MNHNY and CDR2 is SVGAGI (reference sequence). The CDR3 loop is CAGRAGAVGSPLHF.

This chain connects TRBV20-1 to TRBJ2-3; the TCRdb call, TRBD2, lacks DNA for checking. The V gene's germline CDR1 is DFQATT and CDR2 SNEGSKA (reference sequence). The CDR3 is 15 amino acids. This chain's CDR3 is CSAPRLAGESDTQYF.

The rearrangement links TRBV20-1 to TRBJ2-7; TCRdb's D call of TRBD1 is untestable without DNA. Germline CDR1 DFQATT, CDR2 SNEGSKA (reference sequence). The length of the CDR3 is 14 residues. The CDR3 sequence: CSATTGGHPYEQYF.

The rearrangement uses TRBV19 and TRBJ2-1; the D call of TRBD1 rests on TCRdb alone, since no DNA is present to check it. The CDR3 runs to 13 residues. In germline, CDR1 is LNHDA, CDR2 SQIVND (reference sequence). The CDR3 protein is CASSTPGSFEQFF. Based on the CDR3 plus reference TRBV19 and TRBJ2-1, the full variable domain is DGGITQSPKYLFRKEGQNVTLSCEQNLNHDAMYWYRQDPGQGLRLIYYSQIVNDFQKGDIAEGYSVSREKKESFPLTVTSAQKNPTAFYLCASSTPGSFEQFFGPGTRLTVL.

The chain is built from TRBV5-1 and TRBJ2-3; TCRdb proposes TRBD1, but this gene call is untestable without DNA. Germline V gives CDR1 SGHRS, CDR2 YFSETQ. CDR3 size: 15 residues. The CDR3 loop reads CASSFGTELTDTQYF.

The genes are TRBV12-3 or TRBV12-4 and TRBJ2-1. This CDR3 contains 13 residues. This CDR3 is CASSLREIHEQFF.

V gene TRBV12-3 or TRBV12-4 combines with J gene TRBJ2-1. The CDR3 runs to 13 residues. CDR3 amino acids: CASRHSSVNEQFF.

This rearrangement joins TRBV5-1 to TRBJ2-7. Germline CDR1 and CDR2: SGHRS and YFSETQ. This CDR3 is 14 amino acids long. CDR3: CASSRRVPTYEQYF.

This rearrangement joins TRBV5-1 to TRBJ2-1; TCRdb reports TRBD1, a call that lacks DNA to check it against. The CDR3 is 12 residues long. Germline V lookup: CDR1 SGHRS, CDR2 YFSETQ. This CDR3 is CASSLRGDEQFF.

V and J are TRBV27 and TRBJ2-7; TCRdb's D call, TRBD1, is unchecked because there is no DNA. Per the germline V gene, CDR1 is MNHEY and CDR2 is SMNVEV (reference sequence). The CDR3 is made up of 15 amino acids. CDR3 sequence: CASSLNREPPYEQYF.

The chain uses TRBV4-2 and TRBJ1-6; the D call from TCRdb, TRBD1, cannot be confirmed without DNA. Per germline, CDR1 LGHNA and CDR2 YNFKEQ. This CDR3 is built from 18 residues. The CDR3 is CASSQSGQTSSYNSPLHF.

This rearrangement joins TRBV7-2 to TRBJ1-5. This CDR3 comprises 17 residues. Germline values: CDR1 SGHTA, CDR2 FQGNSA. The CDR3 sequence: CASSLLPWRTYNQPQHF.

This sequence joins TRBV28 and TRBJ1-2. The CDR3 is 15 residues long. The germline gives CDR1 MDHEN, CDR2 SYDVKM. The CDR3 loop is CASSLSKTTIYGYTF.

The J gene is TRBJ1-6, the V gene TRBV19; absent DNA, TCRdb's TRBD1 call cannot be checked. Germline values: CDR1 LNHDA, CDR2 SQIVND (reference sequence). The CDR3 length is 14 residues. CDR3 region: CASSIGGGSSPLHF.